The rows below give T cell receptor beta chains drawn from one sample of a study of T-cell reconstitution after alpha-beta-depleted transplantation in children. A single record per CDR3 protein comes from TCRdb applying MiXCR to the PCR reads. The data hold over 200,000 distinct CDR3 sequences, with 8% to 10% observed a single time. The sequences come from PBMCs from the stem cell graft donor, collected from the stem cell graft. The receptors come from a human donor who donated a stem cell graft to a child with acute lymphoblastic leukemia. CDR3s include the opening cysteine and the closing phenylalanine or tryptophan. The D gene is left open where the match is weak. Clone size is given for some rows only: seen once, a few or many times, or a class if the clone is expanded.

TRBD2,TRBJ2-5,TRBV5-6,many,CASSSSGGYQETQYF,TGTGCCAGCAGCTCCTCCGGGGGGTACCAAGAGACCCAGTACTTC
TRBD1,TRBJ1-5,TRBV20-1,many,CSAGGTGRNQPQHF,TGCAGTGCTGGGGGGACAGGACGCAATCAGCCCCAGCATTTT
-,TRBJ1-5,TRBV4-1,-,CASSQDGGGGQPQHF,TGCGCCAGTAGCCAAGATGGAGGAGGTGGCCAGCCCCAGCATTTT
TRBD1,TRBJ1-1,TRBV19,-,CASTPSPGQGGTEAFF,TGTGCCAGTACCCCCTCTCCGGGACAGGGCGGCACTGAAGCTTTCTTT
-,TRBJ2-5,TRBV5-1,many,CASSGGMRETQYF,TGCGCCAGCAGCGGCGGGATGAGGGAGACCCAGTACTTC
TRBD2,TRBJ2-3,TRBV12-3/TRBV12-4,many,CASNSGGRRDTQYF,TGTGCCAGCAACAGCGGGGGGCGGAGAGATACGCAGTATTTT
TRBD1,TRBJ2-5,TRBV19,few,CASSRGQGIQETQYF,TGTGCCAGTAGCCGTGGACAGGGAATACAAGAGACCCAGTACTTC
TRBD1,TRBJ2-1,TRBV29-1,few,CSASLDRGFSSF,TGCAGCGCCTCACTGGACAGGGGGTTTTCGAGCTTC
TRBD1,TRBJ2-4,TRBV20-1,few,CSARETGGANIQYF,TGCAGTGCTAGAGAGACAGGGGGCGCAAACATTCAGTACTTC
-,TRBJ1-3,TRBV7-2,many,CASSLSAGEGNTIYF,TGTGCCAGCAGCTTATCCGCTGGGGAGGGAAACACCATATATTTT
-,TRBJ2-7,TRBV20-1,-,CSARDHLAGSYYEQYF,TGCAGTGCTAGAGATCACCTGGCGGGGTCCTACTACGAGCAGTACTTC
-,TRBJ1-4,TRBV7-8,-,CASSLARVRAPATNEKLFF,TGTGCCAGCAGCTTAGCTAGGGTTCGGGCACCAGCAACTAATGAAAAACTGTTTTTT
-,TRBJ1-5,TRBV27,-,CASSLQDSNQPQHF,TGTGCCAGCAGTTTACAGGATAGCAATCAGCCCCAGCATTTT
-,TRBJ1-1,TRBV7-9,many,CASSSRDTEAFF,TGTGCCAGCAGCTCAAGAGACACTGAAGCTTTCTTT
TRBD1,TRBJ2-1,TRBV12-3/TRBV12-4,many,CASSFYGTAGNEQFF,TGTGCCAGCAGTTTTTACGGGACAGCTGGCAATGAGCAGTTCTTC
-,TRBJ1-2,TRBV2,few,CASSELGKSLGGYTF,TGTGCCAGCAGTGAATTAGGAAAGTCCCTAGGTGGCTACACCTTC
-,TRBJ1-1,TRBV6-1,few,CASSLGPVTEAFF,TGTGCCAGCAGTCTCGGACCGGTCACTGAAGCTTTCTTT
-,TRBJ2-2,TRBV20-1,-,CSARDRTRTGELFF,TGCAGTGCTAGAGACAGGACTCGTACCGGGGAGCTGTTTTTT
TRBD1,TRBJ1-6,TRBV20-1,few,CSAVQGAGYNSPLHF,TGCAGTGCTGTCCAGGGGGCGGGCTATAATTCACCCCTCCACTTT
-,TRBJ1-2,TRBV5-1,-,CASSSTNSGAYNYGYTF,TGCGCCAGCAGCTCCACTAACTCGGGGGCCTATAACTATGGCTACACCTTC
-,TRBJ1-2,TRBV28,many,CASSLSDRRGYTF,TGTGCCAGCAGTTTATCGGACCGGAGGGGCTACACCTTC
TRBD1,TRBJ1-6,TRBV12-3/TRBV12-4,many,CASGEGQGASPLHF,TGTGCCAGCGGGGAAGGACAGGGCGCTTCACCCCTCCACTTT
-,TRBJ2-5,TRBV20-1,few,CSARETRAGETQYF,TGCAGTGCTAGAGAAACACGGGCGGGAGAGACCCAGTACTTC
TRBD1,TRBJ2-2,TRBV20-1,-,CSAPGQGERGELFF,TGCAGTGCTCCGGGCCAGGGGGAACGGGGGGAGCTGTTTTTT
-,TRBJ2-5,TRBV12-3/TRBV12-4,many,CASSTHGGGSEETQYF,TGTGCCAGCAGTACACACGGTGGGGGGAGCGAAGAGACCCAGTACTTC
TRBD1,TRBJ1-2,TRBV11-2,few,CASSLRRDRESYGYTF,TGTGCCAGCAGCTTGAGACGGGACAGGGAGAGCTATGGCTACACCTTC
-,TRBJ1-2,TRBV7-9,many,CASRATQGGYTF,TGTGCCAGCAGGGCTACGCAGGGAGGCTACACCTTC
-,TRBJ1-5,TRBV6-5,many,CASSPQGSNQPQHF,TGTGCCAGCAGTCCCCAGGGGAGCAATCAGCCCCAGCATTTT
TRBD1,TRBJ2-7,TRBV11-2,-,CASSLMRQGLHEQYF,TGTGCCAGCAGCTTAATGAGACAGGGGTTGCACGAGCAGTACTTC
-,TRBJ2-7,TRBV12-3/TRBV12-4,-,CASSPLGGGVTYEQYF,TGTGCCAGCAGTCCCCTGGGGGGCGGGGTCACCTACGAGCAGTACTTC
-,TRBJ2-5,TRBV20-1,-,CSANKQGGIETQYF,TGCAGTGCTAACAAACAGGGGGGGATCGAGACCCAGTACTTC
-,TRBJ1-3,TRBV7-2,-,CASSWDVNTIYF,TGTGCCAGCAGCTGGGACGTAAACACCATATATTTT
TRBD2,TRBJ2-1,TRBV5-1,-,CASSFYGGSLNEQFF,TGCGCCAGCAGCTTCTACGGGGGGTCGCTTAATGAGCAGTTCTTC
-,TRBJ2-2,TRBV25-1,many,CASSGAGNTGELFF,TGTGCCAGCAGTGGGGCCGGCAACACCGGGGAGCTGTTTTTT
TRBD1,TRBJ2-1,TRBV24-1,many,CATSASTGDNEQFF,TGTGCCACCAGTGCCAGCACAGGGGACAATGAGCAGTTCTTC
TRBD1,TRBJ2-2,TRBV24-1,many,CATSDPGQGNTGELFF,TGTGCCACCAGTGACCCGGGACAGGGCAACACCGGGGAGCTGTTTTTT
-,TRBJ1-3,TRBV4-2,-,CASSQVAGSGNTIYF,TGTGCCAGCAGCCAAGTAGCGGGCTCTGGAAACACCATATATTTT
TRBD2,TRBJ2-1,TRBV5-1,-,CASTGSGVTYNEQFF,TGCGCCAGCACGGGTAGCGGGGTTACCTACAATGAGCAGTTCTTC
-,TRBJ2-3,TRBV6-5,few,CASSLTTSSTDTQYF,TGTGCCAGCAGTTTAACGACTAGTTCAACAGATACGCAGTATTTT
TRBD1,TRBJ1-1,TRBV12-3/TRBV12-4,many,CASSFFRDSEAFF,TGTGCCAGCAGTTTCTTCCGGGACAGTGAAGCTTTCTTT
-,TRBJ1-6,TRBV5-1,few,CASSLEGRGNSPLHF,TGCGCCAGCAGCTTGGAGGGCAGGGGCAATTCACCCCTCCACTTT
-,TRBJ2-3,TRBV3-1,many,CASSQRGVGPDTQYF,TGTGCCAGCAGCCAGAGGGGGGTGGGGCCAGATACGCAGTATTTT
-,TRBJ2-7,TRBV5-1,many,CASSLVRGLSSYEQYF,TGCGCCAGCAGCTTGGTACGCGGCTTGAGCTCCTACGAGCAGTACTTC
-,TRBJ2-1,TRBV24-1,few,CATSGDYNEQFF,TGTGCCACCTCGGGAGACTACAATGAGCAGTTCTTC
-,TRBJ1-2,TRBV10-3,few,CAISEGQFDGYTF,TGTGCCATCAGTGAGGGACAGTTCGACGGCTACACCTTC
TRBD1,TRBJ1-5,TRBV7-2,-,CASSLGTGQQPQHF,TGTGCCAGCAGCTTAGGGACAGGGCAACAGCCCCAGCATTTT
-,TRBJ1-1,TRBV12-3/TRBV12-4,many,CASSFTGSHTEAFF,TGTGCCAGCAGTTTCACAGGGAGCCACACTGAAGCTTTCTTT
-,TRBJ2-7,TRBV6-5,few,CASSYTFNGYEQYF,TGTGCCAGCAGTTACACCTTCAACGGTTACGAGCAGTACTTC
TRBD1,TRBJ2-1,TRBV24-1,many,CATSGTGSYNEQFF,TGTGCCACCAGTGGGACAGGGAGCTACAATGAGCAGTTCTTC